A selection of T cell receptor beta chains follows, all from one sample in a study of blood T cell repertoires in COVID-19. Sequencing was performed with immunoSEQ multiplex PCR; in TCRdb, only in-frame clones are kept and a portion is missing. The data hold 160,000 or so clones, with under 90% observed a single time. The sequencing sample was made of PBMCs or T cells enriched from blood (not recorded which). The receptors were gathered from a woman in her 50s who had recovered from COVID-19. CDR3s include the opening cysteine and the closing phenylalanine or tryptophan. The D gene is left open where the match is weak. Some rows have no size entry. The others give once, few or many, or a class for an expanded clone.

CDR3aa: CASSRASGTDTQYF
CDR3nt: TGTGCCAGCAGTAGGGCTAGCGGCACAGATACGCAGTATTTT
j_gene: TRBJ2-3
d_gene: -
v_gene: TRBV6-5
abundance: -

CDR3aa: CASSSSGGLYF
CDR3nt: TGTGCCAGCAGCTCAAGCGGGGGGTTGTATTTT
j_gene: TRBJ2-3
d_gene: TRBD2
v_gene: TRBV7-8
abundance: -

CDR3aa: CASSLSRGRVGGYTF
CDR3nt: TGTGCCAGCAGTTTATCTCGCGGCAGGGTGGGGGGCTACACCTTC
j_gene: TRBJ1-2
d_gene: -
v_gene: TRBV28
abundance: -

CDR3aa: CASSLVPGSNTGELFF
CDR3nt: TGTGCCAGCAGCTTAGTTCCAGGGTCGAACACCGGGGAGCTGTTTTTT
j_gene: TRBJ2-2
d_gene: -
v_gene: TRBV7-6
abundance: -

CDR3aa: CASSDEGDTQYF
CDR3nt: TGTGCCAGCAGTGACGAGGGAGATACGCAGTATTTT
j_gene: TRBJ2-3
d_gene: -
v_gene: TRBV12-3/TRBV12-4
abundance: -

CDR3aa: CASSGPGTMYGYTF
CDR3nt: TGTGCCAGCAGTGGTCCCGGGACAATGTATGGCTACACCTTC
j_gene: TRBJ1-2
d_gene: -
v_gene: TRBV2
abundance: -

CDR3aa: CASSYLAGDGLYEQYF
CDR3nt: TGTGCCAGCAGTTACCTAGCGGGGGACGGCCTTTACGAGCAGTACTTC
j_gene: TRBJ2-7
d_gene: TRBD2
v_gene: TRBV6-5
abundance: -

CDR3aa: CASSLSAGYGYTF
CDR3nt: TGTGCCAGCAGCTTATCCGCGGGCTATGGCTACACCTTC
j_gene: TRBJ1-2
d_gene: -
v_gene: TRBV7-9
abundance: -

CDR3aa: CASSLGQGNYGYTF
CDR3nt: TGTGCCAGCAGTTTAGGACAGGGGAACTATGGCTACACCTTC
j_gene: TRBJ1-2
d_gene: TRBD1
v_gene: TRBV27
abundance: once

CDR3aa: CASSRDRGSYNSPLHF
CDR3nt: TGTGCCAGCAGCCGCGACAGGGGATCCTATAATTCACCCCTCCACTTT
j_gene: TRBJ1-6
d_gene: TRBD1
v_gene: TRBV3-1/TRBV3-2
abundance: -

CDR3aa: CATSDEKGYGYTF
CDR3nt: TGTGCCACCAGTGATGAGAAGGGGTATGGCTACACCTTC
j_gene: TRBJ1-2
d_gene: -
v_gene: TRBV24-1
abundance: -

CDR3aa: CASSRGNTEAFF
CDR3nt: TGTGCCAGCAGTAGGGGGAACACTGAAGCTTTCTTT
j_gene: TRBJ1-1
d_gene: -
v_gene: TRBV6-2/TRBV6-3
abundance: -

CDR3aa: CASSWTGPGELFF
CDR3nt: TGTGCCAGCAGCTGGACAGGGCCCGGGGAGCTGTTTTTT
j_gene: TRBJ2-2
d_gene: TRBD1
v_gene: TRBV11-3
abundance: -

CDR3aa: CASSPGQGRRAFF
CDR3nt: TGCGCCAGCAGCCCTGGTCAGGGGCGGCGGGCTTTCTTT
j_gene: TRBJ1-1
d_gene: -
v_gene: TRBV4-1
abundance: -

CDR3aa: CASRPPLGGNTEAFF
CDR3nt: TGTGCCAGCAGGCCCCCCCTAGGGGGCAACACTGAAGCTTTCTTT
j_gene: TRBJ1-1
d_gene: TRBD1
v_gene: TRBV28
abundance: -

CDR3aa: CASSIQRQNYNSPLHF
CDR3nt: TGTGCCAGTAGTATACAGCGACAGAACTATAATTCACCCCTCCACTTT
j_gene: TRBJ1-6
d_gene: -
v_gene: TRBV19
abundance: -

CDR3aa: CASSIGFAANYGYTF
CDR3nt: TGTGCCAGTAGTATCGGTTTCGCAGCGAACTATGGCTACACCTTC
j_gene: TRBJ1-2
d_gene: -
v_gene: TRBV19
abundance: -

CDR3aa: CASSPGQTDTEAFF
CDR3nt: TGTGCCAGCAGCCCAGGACAGACGGACACTGAAGCTTTCTTT
j_gene: TRBJ1-1
d_gene: -
v_gene: TRBV9
abundance: -

CDR3aa: CASSPQREGNEQFF
CDR3nt: TGTGCCAGCTCACCACAGCGGGAGGGCAATGAGCAGTTCTTC
j_gene: TRBJ2-1
d_gene: TRBD2
v_gene: TRBV18
abundance: -

CDR3aa: CAAKSRTGDFNNSPLHF
CDR3nt: TGTGCCGCTAAGTCGAGAACGGGGGATTTCAATAATTCACCCCTCCACTTT
j_gene: TRBJ1-6
d_gene: -
v_gene: TRBV27
abundance: -

CDR3aa: CASSLWGGEGAKNIQYF
CDR3nt: TGTGCCAGCAGTTTATGGGGCGGGGAGGGGGCCAAAAACATTCAGTACTTC
j_gene: TRBJ2-4
d_gene: TRBD2
v_gene: TRBV28
abundance: once

CDR3aa: CASSIEKGASNQPQHF
CDR3nt: TGTGCCAGTAGTATAGAGAAGGGGGCTAGCAATCAGCCCCAGCATTTT
j_gene: TRBJ1-5
d_gene: TRBD1
v_gene: TRBV19
abundance: -

CDR3aa: CASSPLGTAKAFF
CDR3nt: TGTGCCAGCAGTCCGCTCGGGACAGCTAAAGCTTTCTTT
j_gene: TRBJ1-1
d_gene: TRBD1
v_gene: TRBV6-2/TRBV6-3
abundance: once

CDR3aa: CASSPRTGGVYYGYTF
CDR3nt: TGTGCCAGCAGCCCCCGGACAGGGGGCGTTTACTATGGCTACACCTTC
j_gene: TRBJ1-2
d_gene: TRBD1
v_gene: TRBV7-9
abundance: -

CDR3aa: CASTLRRGMNTEAFF
CDR3nt: TGTGCCAGCACCCTCCGGAGGGGTATGAACACTGAAGCTTTCTTT
j_gene: TRBJ1-1
d_gene: -
v_gene: TRBV6-5
abundance: -

CDR3aa: CSVLGPYRDLMNTEAFF
CDR3nt: TGCAGCGTTTTGGGACCCTACAGGGACCTCATGAACACTGAAGCTTTCTTT
j_gene: TRBJ1-1
d_gene: -
v_gene: TRBV29-1
abundance: -

CDR3aa: CASRAIQGTGEKLFF
CDR3nt: TGTGCCAGCAGGGCAATACAGGGTACAGGTGAAAAACTGTTTTTT
j_gene: TRBJ1-4
d_gene: -
v_gene: TRBV28
abundance: -

CDR3aa: CASSAGFGYTF
CDR3nt: TGTGCCAGCAGTGCAGGGTTCGGCTACACCTTC
j_gene: TRBJ1-2
d_gene: -
v_gene: TRBV2
abundance: -